This entry concerns a single T cell receptor beta chain. The data belong to a study of control samples from healthy donors and cancer patients. Assay: immunoSEQ multiplex PCR; the TCRdb copy retains only in-frame clones and omits some. The table has 60,000 to 85,000 clones, 92% seen once. V lost 1 base to trimming and J lost 8 bases, with 17 bases between them. The CDR3 contains 15 residues. In germline, CDR1 is LGHDT, CDR2 YNNKEL (reference sequence). The chain links TRBV3-1 (or the pseudogene TRBV3-2) to TRBJ2-5, with D possibly TRBD1 on 5 matching bases. What was sequenced was blood. This sequence originates from a woman in her sixties in good health. The CDR3 DNA reads TGTGCCAGCAGCCAAGGGCGGCAGGGAAGGGAAACCCAGTACTTC. It translates to CASSQGRQGRETQYF.